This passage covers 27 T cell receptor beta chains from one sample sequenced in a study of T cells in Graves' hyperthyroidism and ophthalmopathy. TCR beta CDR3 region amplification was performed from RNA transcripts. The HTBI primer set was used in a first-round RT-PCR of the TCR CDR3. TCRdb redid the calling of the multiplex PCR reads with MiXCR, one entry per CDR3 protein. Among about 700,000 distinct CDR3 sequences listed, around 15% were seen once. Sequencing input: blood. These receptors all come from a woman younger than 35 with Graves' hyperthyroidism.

CDR3 residues: CATSDFDIGQIFQETQYF. The CDR3 DNA sequence: TGTGCCACCAGTGATTTCGATATTGGACAGATATTTCAAGAGACCCAGTACTTC. The chain joins TRBV24-1 to TRBJ2-5; a possible D gene is TRBD1 (6 bases). This CDR3 comprises 18 residues. Germline assignment: CDR1 KGHDR and CDR2 SFDVKD. The V and J ends lost 1 base and 2 bases respectively, with 19 bases between them.

The CDR3 DNA reads as TGTGCCAGCAGTTACGGCAGGCCCAGGGGCACCGGGGAGCTGTTTTTT. Encoded protein: CASSYGRPRGTGELFF. The V gene is TRBV6-6, the J gene TRBJ2-2, with D maybe TRBD1 (6 bases). CDR1 and CDR2 from the germline V gene are MNHNY and SVGAGI (reference sequence). The CDR3 consists of 16 residues. With 2 bases removed from V and 4 bases from J, the gap between germline ends came to 14 bases.

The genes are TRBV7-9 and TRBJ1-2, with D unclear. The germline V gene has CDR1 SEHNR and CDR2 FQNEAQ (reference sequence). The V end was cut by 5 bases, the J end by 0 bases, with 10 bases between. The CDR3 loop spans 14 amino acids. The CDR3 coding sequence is TGTGCCAGCAGCCGTACTTTAGCTAACTATGGCTACACCTTC. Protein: CASSRTLANYGYTF.

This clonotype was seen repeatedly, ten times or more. The CDR3 protein is CASSIENWDGNQPQHF. CDR3 in DNA: TGTGCCAGTAGTATAGAGAATTGGGACGGCAATCAGCCCCAGCATTTT. V is TRBV19 and J is TRBJ1-5; TRBD1 is a possible D gene (5 bases). The germline V gene encodes CDR1 LNHDA and CDR2 SQIVND (reference sequence). This CDR3 region has 16 residues. Trimming pared 0 bases from V and 2 bases from J, leaving 11 bases between.

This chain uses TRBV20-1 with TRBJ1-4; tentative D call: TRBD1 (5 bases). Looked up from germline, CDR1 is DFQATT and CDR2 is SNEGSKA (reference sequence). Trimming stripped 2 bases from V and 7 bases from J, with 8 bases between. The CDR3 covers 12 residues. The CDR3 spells CSARTRGEKLFF. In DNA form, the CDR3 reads TGCAGTGCTAGAACGAGGGGTGAAAAACTGTTTTTT.

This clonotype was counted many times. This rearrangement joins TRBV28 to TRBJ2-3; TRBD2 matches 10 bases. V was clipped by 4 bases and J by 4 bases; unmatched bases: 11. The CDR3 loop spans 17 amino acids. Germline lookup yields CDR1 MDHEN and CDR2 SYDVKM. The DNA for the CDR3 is TGTGCCAGCAGTTCGCATCTAGCGGGAGAAGCGTCAGATACGCAGTATTTT. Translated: CASSSHLAGEASDTQYF.

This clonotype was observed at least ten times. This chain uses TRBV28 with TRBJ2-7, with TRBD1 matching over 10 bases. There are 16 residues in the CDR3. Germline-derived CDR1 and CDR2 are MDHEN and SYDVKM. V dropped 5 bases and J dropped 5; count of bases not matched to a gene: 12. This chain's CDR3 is CASSPTRGTGADEQYF. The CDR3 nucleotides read TGTGCCAGCAGTCCCACTCGCGGGACAGGGGCGGACGAGCAGTACTTC. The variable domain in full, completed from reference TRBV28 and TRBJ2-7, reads DVKVTQSSRYLVKRTGEKVFLECVQDMDHENMFWYRQDPGLGLRLIYFSYDVKMKEKGDIPEGYSVSREKKERFSLILESASTNQTSMYLCASSPTRGTGADEQYFGPGTRLTVT.

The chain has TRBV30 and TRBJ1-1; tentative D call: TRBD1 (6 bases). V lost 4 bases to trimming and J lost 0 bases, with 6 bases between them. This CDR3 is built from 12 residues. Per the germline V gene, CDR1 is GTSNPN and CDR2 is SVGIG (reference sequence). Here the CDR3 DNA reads TGTGCCTGGAACAGGGTGAACACTGAAGCTTTCTTT. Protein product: CAWNRVNTEAFF. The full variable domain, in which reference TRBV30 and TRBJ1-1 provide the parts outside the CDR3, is SQTIHQWPATLVQPVGSPLSLECTVEGTSNPNLYWYRQAAGRGLQLLFYSVGIGQISSEVPQNLSASRPQDRQFILSSKKLLLSDSGFYLCAWNRVNTEAFFGQGTRLTVV.

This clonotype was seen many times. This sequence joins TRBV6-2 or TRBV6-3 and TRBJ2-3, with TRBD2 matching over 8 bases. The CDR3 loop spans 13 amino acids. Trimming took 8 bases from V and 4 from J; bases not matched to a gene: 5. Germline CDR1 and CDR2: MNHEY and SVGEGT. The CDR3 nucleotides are TGTGCCAGCCAAGCGGGAGTATCAGATACGCAGTATTTT. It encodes CASQAGVSDTQYF.

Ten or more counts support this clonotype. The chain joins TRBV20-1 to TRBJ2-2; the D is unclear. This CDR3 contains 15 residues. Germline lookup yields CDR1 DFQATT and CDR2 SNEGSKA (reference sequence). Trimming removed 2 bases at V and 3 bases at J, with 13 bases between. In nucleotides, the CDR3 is TGCAGTGCTAGACCTGGGTGGAGCGACACCGGGGAGCTGTTTTTT. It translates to CSARPGWSDTGELFF.

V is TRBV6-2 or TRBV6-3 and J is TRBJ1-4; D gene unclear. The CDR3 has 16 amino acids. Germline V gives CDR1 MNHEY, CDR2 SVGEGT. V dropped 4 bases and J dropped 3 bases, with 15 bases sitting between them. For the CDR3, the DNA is TGTGCCAGCAGTTCAGGACGCGAAAGGGCTAATGAAAAACTGTTTTTT. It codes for CASSSGRERANEKLFF.

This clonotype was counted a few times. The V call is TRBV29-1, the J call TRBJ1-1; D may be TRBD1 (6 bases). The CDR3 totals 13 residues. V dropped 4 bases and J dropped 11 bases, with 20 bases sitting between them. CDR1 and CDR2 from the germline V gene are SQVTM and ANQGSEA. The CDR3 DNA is TGCAGCGTTGTTTTGTGGGGGGGGCAGGCGGCTTTCTTT. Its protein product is CSVVLWGGQAAFF.

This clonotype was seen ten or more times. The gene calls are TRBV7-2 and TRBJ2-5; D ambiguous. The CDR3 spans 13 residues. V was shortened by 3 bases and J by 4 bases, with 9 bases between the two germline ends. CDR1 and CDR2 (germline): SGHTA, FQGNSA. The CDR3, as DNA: TGTGCCAGCAGCTTTTCAGCAGGAGAGACCCAGTACTTC. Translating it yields CASSFSAGETQYF.

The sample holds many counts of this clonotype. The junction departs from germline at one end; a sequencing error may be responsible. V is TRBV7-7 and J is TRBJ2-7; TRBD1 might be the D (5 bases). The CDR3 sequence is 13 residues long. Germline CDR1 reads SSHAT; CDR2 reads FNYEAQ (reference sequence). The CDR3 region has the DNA TGTGCTAGCAGCTCTTCGACCCAGGGCGAGCAGTACTTC. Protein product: CASSSSTQGEQYF.

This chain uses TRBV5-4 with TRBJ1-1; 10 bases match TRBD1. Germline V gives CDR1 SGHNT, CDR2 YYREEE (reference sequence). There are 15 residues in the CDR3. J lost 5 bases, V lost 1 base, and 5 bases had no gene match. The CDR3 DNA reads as TGTGCCAGCAGCTTGCCCGGGACAGGGGTGACTGAAGCTTTCTTT. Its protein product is CASSLPGTGVTEAFF.

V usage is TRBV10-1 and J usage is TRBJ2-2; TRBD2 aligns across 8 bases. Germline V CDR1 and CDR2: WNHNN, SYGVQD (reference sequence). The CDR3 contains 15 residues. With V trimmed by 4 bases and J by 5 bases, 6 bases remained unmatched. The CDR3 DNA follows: TGCGCCAGCAGTGGGAGCGGGAGTGGAACCGGGGAGCTGTTTTTT. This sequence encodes CASSGSGSGTGELFF.

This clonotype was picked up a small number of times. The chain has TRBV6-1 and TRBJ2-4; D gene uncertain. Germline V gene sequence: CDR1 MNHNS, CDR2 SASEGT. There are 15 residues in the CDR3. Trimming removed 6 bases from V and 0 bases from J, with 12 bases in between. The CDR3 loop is CASRDIRLAKNIQYF. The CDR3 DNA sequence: TGTGCCAGCAGGGATATTCGCCTAGCCAAAAACATTCAGTACTTC.

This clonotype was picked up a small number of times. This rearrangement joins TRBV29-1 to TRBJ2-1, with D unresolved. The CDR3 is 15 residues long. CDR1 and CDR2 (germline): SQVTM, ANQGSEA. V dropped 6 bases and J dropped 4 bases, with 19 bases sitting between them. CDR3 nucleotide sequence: TGCAGCGTCGGCCGAGTGTCAGGTCCTTACAATGAGCAGTTCTTC. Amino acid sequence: CSVGRVSGPYNEQFF.

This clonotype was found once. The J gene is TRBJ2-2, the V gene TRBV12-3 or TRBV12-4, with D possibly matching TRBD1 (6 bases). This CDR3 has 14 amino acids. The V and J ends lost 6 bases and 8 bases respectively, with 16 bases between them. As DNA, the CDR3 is TGTGCCAGCAGGACCAGGGGCCTTCCGGGGGAGCTGTTTTTT. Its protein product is CASRTRGLPGELFF.

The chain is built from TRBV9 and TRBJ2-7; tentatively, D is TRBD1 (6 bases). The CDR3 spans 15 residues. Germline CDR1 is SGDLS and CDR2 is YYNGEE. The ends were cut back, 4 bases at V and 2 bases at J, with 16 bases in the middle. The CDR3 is CASSLRDTGPYEQYF. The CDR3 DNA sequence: TGTGCCAGCAGCCTAAGGGACACAGGGCCCTACGAGCAGTACTTC.

The CDR3 DNA follows: TGTGCCAGCAGTTTAATGGGGAACCCTAGCACTGAAGCTTTCTTT. This gives the protein CASSLMGNPSTEAFF. The chain employs TRBV27 and TRBJ1-1; D is unclear. Germline loops: CDR1 MNHEY, CDR2 SMNVEV (reference sequence). V shed 2 bases and J shed 4 bases, with 14 bases lying between them. The CDR3 is 15 amino acids.

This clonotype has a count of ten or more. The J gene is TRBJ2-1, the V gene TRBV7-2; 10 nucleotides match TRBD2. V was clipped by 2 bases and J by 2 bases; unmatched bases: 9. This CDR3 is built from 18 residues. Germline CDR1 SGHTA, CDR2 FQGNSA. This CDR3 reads CASSLRASGSWTYNEQFF. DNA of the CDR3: TGTGCCAGCAGCTTAAGGGCTAGCGGGAGTTGGACCTACAATGAGCAGTTCTTC.

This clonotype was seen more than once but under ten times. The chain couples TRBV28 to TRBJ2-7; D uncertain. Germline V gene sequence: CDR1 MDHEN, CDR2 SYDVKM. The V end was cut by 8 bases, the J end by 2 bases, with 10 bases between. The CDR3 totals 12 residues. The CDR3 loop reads CASGKLAYEQYF. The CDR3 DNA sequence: TGTGCCAGCGGGAAGCTCGCCTACGAGCAGTACTTC.

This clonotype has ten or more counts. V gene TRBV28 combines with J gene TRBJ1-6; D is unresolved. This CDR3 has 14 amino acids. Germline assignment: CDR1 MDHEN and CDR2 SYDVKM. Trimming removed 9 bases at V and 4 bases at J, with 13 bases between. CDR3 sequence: CASLVGGYNSPLHF. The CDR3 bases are TGTGCCAGTCTAGTCGGTGGATATAATTCACCCCTCCACTTT.

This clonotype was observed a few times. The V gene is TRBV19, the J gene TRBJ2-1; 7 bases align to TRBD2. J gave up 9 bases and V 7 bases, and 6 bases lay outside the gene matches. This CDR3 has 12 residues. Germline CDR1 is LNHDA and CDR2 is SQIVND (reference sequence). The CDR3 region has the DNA TGTGCCAGTAACGGCGGGAGTAGTGAGCAGTTCTTC. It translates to CASNGGSSEQFF.

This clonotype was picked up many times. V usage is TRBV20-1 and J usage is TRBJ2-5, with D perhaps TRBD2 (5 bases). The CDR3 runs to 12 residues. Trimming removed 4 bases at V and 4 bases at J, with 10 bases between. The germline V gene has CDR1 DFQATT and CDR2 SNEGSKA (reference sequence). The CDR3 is CSATLSGETQYF. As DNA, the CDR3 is TGCAGTGCTACACTCAGCGGAGAGACCCAGTACTTC.

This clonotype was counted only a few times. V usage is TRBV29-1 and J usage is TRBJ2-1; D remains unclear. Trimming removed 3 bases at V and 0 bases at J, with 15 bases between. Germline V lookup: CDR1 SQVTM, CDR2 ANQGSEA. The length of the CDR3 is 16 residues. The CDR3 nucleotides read TGCAGCGTTGAGGACCCGGATAGAAGCTCCTACAATGAGCAGTTCTTC. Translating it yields CSVEDPDRSSYNEQFF.